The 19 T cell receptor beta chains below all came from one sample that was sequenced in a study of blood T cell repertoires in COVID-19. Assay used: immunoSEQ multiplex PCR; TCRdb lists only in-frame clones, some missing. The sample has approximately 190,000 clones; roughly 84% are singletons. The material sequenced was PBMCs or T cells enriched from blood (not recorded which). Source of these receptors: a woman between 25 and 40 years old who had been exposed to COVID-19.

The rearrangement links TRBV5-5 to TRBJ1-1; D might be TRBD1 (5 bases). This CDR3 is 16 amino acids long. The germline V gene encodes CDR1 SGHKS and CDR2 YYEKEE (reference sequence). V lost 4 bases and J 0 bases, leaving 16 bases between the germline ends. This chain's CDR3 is CASSPVPGGMNTEAFF. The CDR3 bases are TGTGCCAGCAGCCCCGTTCCGGGGGGGATGAACACTGAAGCTTTCTTT.

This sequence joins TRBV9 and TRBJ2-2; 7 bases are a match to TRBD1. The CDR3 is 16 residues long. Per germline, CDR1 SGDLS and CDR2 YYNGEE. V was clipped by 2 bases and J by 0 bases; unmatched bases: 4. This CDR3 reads CASSVEGTANTGELFF. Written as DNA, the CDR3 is TGTGCCAGCAGCGTCGAGGGGACAGCGAACACCGGGGAGCTGTTTTTT.

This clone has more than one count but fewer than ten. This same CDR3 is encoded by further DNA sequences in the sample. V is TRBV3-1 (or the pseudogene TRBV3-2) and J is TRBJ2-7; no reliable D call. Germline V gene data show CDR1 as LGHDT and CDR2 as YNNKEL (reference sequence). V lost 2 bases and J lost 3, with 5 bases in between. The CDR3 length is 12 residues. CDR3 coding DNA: TGTGCCAGCAGCCAACAGGTCTACGAGCAGTACTTC. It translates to CASSQQVYEQYF.

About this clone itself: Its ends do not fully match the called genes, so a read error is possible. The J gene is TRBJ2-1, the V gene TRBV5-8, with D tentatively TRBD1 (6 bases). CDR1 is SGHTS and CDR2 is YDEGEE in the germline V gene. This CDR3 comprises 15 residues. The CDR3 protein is CANSLGTLSFGEQFF. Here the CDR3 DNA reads TGTGCCAACAGCTTGGGGACACTTTCTTTCGGTGAGCAGTTCTTC.

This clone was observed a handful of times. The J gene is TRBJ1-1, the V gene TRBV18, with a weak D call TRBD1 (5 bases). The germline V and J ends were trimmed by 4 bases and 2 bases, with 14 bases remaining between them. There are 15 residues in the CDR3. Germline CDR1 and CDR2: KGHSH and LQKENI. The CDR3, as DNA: TGTGCCAGCTCACTGGGGGGAGGGGAAAACACTGAAGCTTTCTTT. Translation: CASSLGGGENTEAFF. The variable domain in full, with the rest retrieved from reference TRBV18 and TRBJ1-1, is NAGVMQNPRHLVRRRGQEARLRCSPMKGHSHVYWYRQLPEEGLKFMVYLQKENIIDESGMPKERFSAEFPKEGPSILRIQQVVRGDSAAYFCASSLGGGENTEAFFGQGTRLTVV.

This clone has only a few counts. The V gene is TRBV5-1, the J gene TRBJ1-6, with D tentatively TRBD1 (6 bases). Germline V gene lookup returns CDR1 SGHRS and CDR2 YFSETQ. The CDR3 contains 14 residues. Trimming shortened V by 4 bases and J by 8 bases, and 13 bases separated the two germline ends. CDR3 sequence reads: CASSLGGADSPLHF. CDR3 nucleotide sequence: TGCGCCAGCAGCCTCGGGGGGGCGGATTCACCCCTCCACTTT.

CDR3: CASSFGTKKSQPQHF. The CDR3 nucleotides are TGTGCCAGCAGCTTCGGGACAAAGAAATCTCAGCCCCAGCATTTT. This chain connects TRBV5-8 to TRBJ1-5; D perhaps matches TRBD1 (6 bases). The germline CDR1 and CDR2 sequences are SGHTS and YDEGEE. This CDR3 comprises 15 residues. Trimming shortened V by 2 bases and J by 6 bases, and 15 bases separated the two germline ends.

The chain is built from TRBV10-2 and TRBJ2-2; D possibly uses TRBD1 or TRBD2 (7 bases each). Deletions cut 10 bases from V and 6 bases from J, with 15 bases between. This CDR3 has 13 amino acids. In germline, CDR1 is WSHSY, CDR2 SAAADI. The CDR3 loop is CANRGGGSGELFF. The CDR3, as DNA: TGCGCCAACAGGGGCGGGGGATCCGGGGAGCTGTTTTTT.

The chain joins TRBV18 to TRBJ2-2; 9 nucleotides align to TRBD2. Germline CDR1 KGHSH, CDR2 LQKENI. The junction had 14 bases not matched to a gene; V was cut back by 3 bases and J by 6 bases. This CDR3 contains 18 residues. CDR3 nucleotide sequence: TGTGCCAGCTCACCTACGATTCCAGGAGCGGGGGGCCCCGGGGAGCTGTTTTTT. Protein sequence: CASSPTIPGAGGPGELFF.

CDR3 bases: TGTGCCAGCAGCAGTCGGGACAGCTACGAGCAGTACTTC. This sequence encodes CASSSRDSYEQYF. The chain is built from TRBV7-8 and TRBJ2-7, with 7 bases fitting TRBD1. The length of the CDR3 is 13 residues. V lost 5 bases to trimming and J lost 3 bases; unmatched junction nucleotides: 4. Germline CDR1 SGHVS, CDR2 FQNEAQ.

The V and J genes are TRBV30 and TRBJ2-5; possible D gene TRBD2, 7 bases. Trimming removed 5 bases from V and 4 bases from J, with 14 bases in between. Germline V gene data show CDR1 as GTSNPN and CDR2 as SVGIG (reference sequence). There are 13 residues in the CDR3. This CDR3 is CAWRLGGGETQYF. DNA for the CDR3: TGTGCCTGGCGACTAGGGGGGGGAGAGACCCAGTACTTC.

CDR3 sequence: CASSIYTKNQPQHF. CDR3 DNA sequence: TGTGCCAGTAGTATTTACACCAAAAATCAGCCCCAGCATTTT. The chain has TRBV19 and TRBJ1-5; no clear D gene. Trimming took 3 bases from V and 4 from J, leaving 10 bases between them. From germline, CDR1 is LNHDA and CDR2 SQIVND (reference sequence). This CDR3 has 14 amino acids.

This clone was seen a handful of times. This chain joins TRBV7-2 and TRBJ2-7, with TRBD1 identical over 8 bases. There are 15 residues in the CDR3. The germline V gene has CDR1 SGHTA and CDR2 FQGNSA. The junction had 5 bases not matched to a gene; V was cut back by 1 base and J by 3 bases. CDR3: CASSLDQGAIYEQYF. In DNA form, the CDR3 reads TGTGCCAGCAGCTTAGACCAGGGGGCTATCTACGAGCAGTACTTC.

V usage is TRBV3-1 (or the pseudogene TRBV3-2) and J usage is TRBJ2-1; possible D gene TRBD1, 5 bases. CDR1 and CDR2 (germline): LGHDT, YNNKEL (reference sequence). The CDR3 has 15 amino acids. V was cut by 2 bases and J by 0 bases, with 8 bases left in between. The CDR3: CASSQWQGSYNEQFF. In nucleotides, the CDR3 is TGTGCCAGCAGCCAATGGCAGGGCTCCTACAATGAGCAGTTCTTC.

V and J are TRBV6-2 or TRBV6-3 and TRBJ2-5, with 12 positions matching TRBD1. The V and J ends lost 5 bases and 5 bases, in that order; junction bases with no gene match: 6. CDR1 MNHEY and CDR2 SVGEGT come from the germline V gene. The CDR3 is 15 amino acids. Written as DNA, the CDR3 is TGTGCCAGCAGTGGTGGGACAGGGGGCTGGGAGACCCAGTACTTC. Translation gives CASSGGTGGWETQYF.

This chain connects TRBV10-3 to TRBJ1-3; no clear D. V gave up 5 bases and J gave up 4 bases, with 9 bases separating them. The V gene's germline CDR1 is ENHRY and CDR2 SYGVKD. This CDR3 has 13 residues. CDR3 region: CAISSREGNTIYF. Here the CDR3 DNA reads TGTGCCATCAGTAGTCGGGAGGGAAACACCATATATTTT.

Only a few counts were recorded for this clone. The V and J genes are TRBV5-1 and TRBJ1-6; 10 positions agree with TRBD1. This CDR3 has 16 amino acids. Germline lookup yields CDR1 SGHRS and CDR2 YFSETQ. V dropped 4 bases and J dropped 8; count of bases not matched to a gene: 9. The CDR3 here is CASSTLPGTGDSPLHF. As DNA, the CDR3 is TGCGCCAGCAGCACCCTACCCGGGACAGGGGATTCACCCCTCCACTTT.

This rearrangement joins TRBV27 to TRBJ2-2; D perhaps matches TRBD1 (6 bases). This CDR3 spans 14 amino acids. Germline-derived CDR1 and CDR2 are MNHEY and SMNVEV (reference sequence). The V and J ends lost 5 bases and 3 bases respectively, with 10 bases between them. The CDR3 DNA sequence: TGTGCCAGCAGTGGCGGACAGTACACCGGGGAGCTGTTTTTT. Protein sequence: CASSGGQYTGELFF.

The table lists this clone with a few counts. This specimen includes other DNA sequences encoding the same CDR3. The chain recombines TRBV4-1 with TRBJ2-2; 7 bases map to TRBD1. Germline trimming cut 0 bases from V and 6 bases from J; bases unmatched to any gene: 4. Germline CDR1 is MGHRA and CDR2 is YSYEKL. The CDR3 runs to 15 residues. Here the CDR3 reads CASSQDTGVPGELFF. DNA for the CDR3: TGCGCCAGCAGCCAAGATACAGGGGTTCCCGGGGAGCTGTTTTTT.